A selection of T cell receptor beta chains follows, all from one sample in a study of T cells in Graves' hyperthyroidism and ophthalmopathy. TCRdb analysed the multiplex PCR reads with MiXCR anew, one entry per CDR3 protein. The table includes around 350,000 distinct CDR3 sequences, approximately 19% detected once. Sequencing used blood. The receptors were gathered from a woman under 30 with Graves' hyperthyroidism. CDR3s include the opening cysteine and the closing phenylalanine or tryptophan. A D gene is named only where the DNA matches it firmly. Where a row states a size, it is once, few, many or the class of an expanded clone; other rows omit it.

many,TRBV2,TRBJ2-7,.,CASTFERGMEQYF,TGTGCCAGCACCTTTGAAAGAGGGATGGAGCAGTACTTC
.,TRBV11-2,TRBJ2-7,TRBD2,CASSLSGAPIYEQYF,TGTGCCAGCAGCTTAAGCGGGGCGCCAATCTACGAGCAGTACTTT
many,TRBV6-5,TRBJ1-3,.,CASSYSFRGNTIYF,TGTGCCAGCAGTTACTCGTTCCGTGGAAACACCATATATTTT
.,TRBV11-3,TRBJ2-7,.,CASSFYICSARTGGYEQYF,.
.,TRBV12-5,TRBJ1-1,.,CASGWGEGGTEAFF,TGTGCTAGTGGTTGGGGGGAAGGGGGCACTGAAGCTTTCTTT
.,TRBV7-8,TRBJ2-5,.,CASSPPGPQETQYF,TGTGCCAGCAGTCCCCCGGGACCGCAAGAGACCCAGTACTTC
few,TRBV11-1,TRBJ1-2,.,CASSRDNLYGYTF,TGTGCCAGCAGCAGGGACAATCTTTATGGCTACACCTTC
many,TRBV6-2/TRBV6-3,TRBJ1-2,.,CASSYFYTGRDNGYTF,TGTGCCAGCAGTTACTTTTATACAGGGCGAGATAATGGCTACACCTTC
.,TRBV20-1,TRBJ1-6,.,CSASLGRRGSSYNSPLHF,TGCAGTGCTAGCCTCGGGAGGAGGGGGAGCTCCTATAATTCACCCCTCCACTTT
many,TRBV20-1,TRBJ1-2,.,CAQPQGRQDYGYTF,TGCGCACAACCCCAGGGCCGTCAGGACTATGGCTACACCTTC
many,TRBV7-9,TRBJ1-2,TRBD1,CASSLAAGGNYGYTF,TGTGCCAGCAGCTTAGCTGCAGGGGGCAACTATGGCTACACCTTC
once,TRBV15,TRBJ1-1,.,CATSRDYTGVAFF,TGTGCCACCAGCAGAGATTATACGGGAGTAGCTTTCTTT
few,TRBV6-1,TRBJ2-5,.,CASRFRDRQETQYF,TGTGCCAGCAGATTCCGGGACCGGCAAGAGACCCAGTACTTC
few,TRBV7-3,TRBJ2-2,.,CASSLTTPTGELFF,TGTGCCAGCAGCTTAACTACTCCCACCGGGGAGCTGTTTTTT
.,TRBV4-1,TRBJ1-2,.,CASSQDPTGTYGYTF,TGCGCCAGCAGCCAAGATCCGACAGGTACCTATGGCTACACCTTC
many,TRBV4-1,TRBJ2-7,TRBD1,CASSPHRTGREQYF,TGCGCCAGCAGCCCACACCGGACAGGGCGGGAGCAGTACTTC
.,TRBV11-2,TRBJ1-1,.,CASSLGRDLVRNEAFF,TGTGCCAGCAGCTTAGGGAGGGACCTAGTGCGGAATGAAGCTTTCTTT
many,TRBV29-1,TRBJ1-5,.,CSVAADNQPQHF,TGCAGCGTTGCGGCAGACAATCAGCCCCAGCATTTT
.,TRBV6-1,TRBJ1-2,.,CASSEFLDGYAQFNYGYSF,TGTGCCAGTAGTGAATTCCTCGACGGATACGCACAGTTCAACTATGGCTACAGCTTC
many,TRBV6-1,TRBJ1-2,.,CASSEFDAQANYGYTF,TGTGCCAGCAGTGAATTCGACGCGCAAGCGAACTATGGCTACACCTTC
many,TRBV5-1,TRBJ1-5,.,CASSLTWDQPQHF,TGCGCCAGCAGCTTGACTTGGGATCAGCCCCAGCATTTT
.,TRBV11-1,TRBJ2-5,TRBD2,CASSQGLAGVGETQYF,TGTGCCAGCAGCCAGGGACTAGCGGGAGTGGGCGAGACCCAGTACTTC